The 4 T cell receptor beta chains reported below all come from one sample, sequenced in a study of cytomegalovirus exposure and HLA in healthy donors. Data came from immunoSEQ multiplex PCR; TCRdb stores just in-frame clones and leaves some out. The sample consists of 120,000 to 150,000 clones, 87% of them appearing once. Material for sequencing was PBMCs. These receptors originate from a man between 18 and 29 years old in good health and CMV-seropositive.

The rearrangement uses TRBV30 and TRBJ1-5; no definite D call. Trimming stripped 2 bases from V and 6 bases from J, with 11 bases between. CDR1 is GTSNPN and CDR2 is SVGIG in the germline V gene (reference sequence). The CDR3 extends over 13 amino acids. CDR3 DNA: TGTGCCTGGAGTTTCGGGGAAGGTCAGCCCCAGCATTTT. The encoded protein is CAWSFGEGQPQHF.

CDR3 protein: CASSQRLAVSHEQYF. The DNA of the CDR3 is TGCGCCAGCAGCCAACGACTAGCGGTAAGCCACGAGCAGTACTTC. The genes are TRBV4-1 and TRBJ2-7; 9 nucleotides line up with TRBD2. J was trimmed by 5 bases and V by 2 bases; bases with no gene match: 7. This CDR3 comprises 15 residues. Germline V gene data show CDR1 as MGHRA and CDR2 as YSYEKL.

V is TRBV30 and J is TRBJ2-5, with a possible D match to TRBD1 (5 bases). The V gene's germline CDR1 is GTSNPN and CDR2 SVGIG (reference sequence). Trimming stripped 1 base from V and 1 base from J, with 19 bases between. This CDR3 is built from 17 residues. The CDR3 reads CAWSAAGRGSFQETQYF. In DNA, the CDR3 is TGTGCCTGGAGTGCGGCAGGGCGTGGAAGTTTCCAAGAGACCCAGTACTTC.

The rearrangement uses TRBV6-5 and TRBJ2-5; D unresolved. This CDR3 has 15 residues. V lost 6 bases, J lost 0 bases, and 14 bases lay in between. Germline V gene lookup returns CDR1 MNHEY and CDR2 SVGAGI. The CDR3 DNA reads as TGTGCCAGCAGACGGAGCCGGGTCAACCAAGAGACCCAGTACTTC. Protein: CASRRSRVNQETQYF.